The 8 T cell receptor beta chains presented below share a single source sample, sequenced in a study of CD8+ T cells in alopecia areata. Isolated RNA was reverse transcribed into cDNA used as the sequencing template. The data were produced by immunoSEQ multiplex PCR, yet TCRdb's version contains in-frame clones alone and is incomplete. The sample contains hundreds of thousands of clones, approximately 61% of which appear only once. The sample here was CD4+ T cells sorted from blood, taken at week 0. The receptors here all came from a human donor with alopecia areata.

The V and J genes are TRBV6-5 and TRBJ2-3; D remains ambiguous. The CDR3 consists of 14 residues. The V and J ends lost 6 bases and 0 bases respectively, with 10 bases between them. Germline V gene data show CDR1 as MNHEY and CDR2 as SVGAGI. The CDR3 is CASSLGLSTDTQYF. The CDR3 DNA reads TGTGCCAGCAGCCTAGGCCTCAGCACAGATACGCAGTATTTT.

This clone was seen ten or more times. The chain is built from TRBV7-9 and TRBJ1-1, with 7 bases lining up with TRBD1. With 5 bases clipped from V and 4 bases from J, the junction kept 13 bases outside the gene matches. This CDR3 has 16 amino acids. The germline gives CDR1 SEHNR, CDR2 FQNEAQ (reference sequence). Here the CDR3 DNA reads TGTGCCAGCAGCGATCCACAGGGGCTGGCGGGCACTGAAGCTTTCTTT. Its protein is CASSDPQGLAGTEAFF.

CDR3 sequence: CASSDLTTGSGNTIYF. CDR3 nucleotide sequence: TGTGCCAGCAGCGACTTGACAACTGGCTCTGGAAACACCATATATTTT. This chain links TRBV7-9 with TRBJ1-3, with D hard to call. Germline V gene data show CDR1 as SEHNR and CDR2 as FQNEAQ (reference sequence). CDR3 length: 16 residues. Trimming stripped 5 bases from V and 0 bases from J, with 14 bases between.

The rearrangement uses TRBV7-9 and TRBJ2-3, with 14 bases lining up with TRBD2. Germline trimming cut 4 bases from V and 6 bases from J; bases unmatched to any gene: 6. This CDR3 has 16 amino acids. From germline, CDR1 is SEHNR and CDR2 FQNEAQ (reference sequence). The CDR3 DNA reads TGTGCCAGCAGCTCACGACTAGCGGGGGGGCCTGATACGCAGTATTTT. As protein: CASSSRLAGGPDTQYF.

This clone was recorded a few times. This chain joins TRBV18 and TRBJ2-3; D unclear. The CDR3 has 14 residues. V lost 2 bases, J lost 2 bases, and 8 bases lay in between. CDR1 is KGHSH, CDR2 LQKENI, per germline. The CDR3, as DNA: TGTGCCAGCTCACCAACCCCAGACACAGATACGCAGTATTTT. Translated: CASSPTPDTDTQYF.

This chain joins TRBV29-1 and TRBJ1-2; D possibly corresponds to TRBD1 (5 bases). V was trimmed by 7 bases and J by 2 bases, leaving 20 bases between them. The CDR3 length is 15 residues. Germline values: CDR1 SQVTM, CDR2 ANQGSEA. The CDR3 sequence is CSARGLAGQNYGYTF. DNA of the CDR3: TGCAGCGCCCGGGGCCTGGCGGGGCAGAACTATGGCTACACCTTC. Based on the CDR3 plus reference TRBV29-1 and TRBJ1-2, the full variable domain is SAVISQKPSRDICQRGTSLTIQCQVDSQVTMMFWYRQQPGQSLTLIATANQGSEATYESGFVIDKFPISRPNLTFSTLTVSNMSPEDSSIYLCSARGLAGQNYGYTFGSGTRLTVV.

V and J are TRBV5-6 and TRBJ2-1; D is uncertain. The CDR3 is 15 residues long. V was clipped by 5 bases and J by 2 bases, with 14 bases between them. The V gene's germline CDR1 is SGHDT and CDR2 YYEEEE. In nucleotides, the CDR3 is TGTGCCAGCAGTCGGTGGGGATCTCCCTACAATGAGCAGTTCTTC. Translation gives CASSRWGSPYNEQFF. The complete variable domain, with remaining parts taken from reference TRBV5-6 and TRBJ2-1, reads DAGVTQSPTHLIKTRGQQVTLRCSPKSGHDTVSWYQQALGQGPQFIFQYYEEEERQRGNFPDRFSGHQFPNYSSELNVNALLLGDSALYLCASSRWGSPYNEQFFGPGTRLTVL.

The chain employs TRBV5-6 and TRBJ2-1; 7 bases are a match to TRBD1. The ends lost 2 bases at V and 6 bases at J; junction bases unmatched: 2. Germline V lookup: CDR1 SGHDT, CDR2 YYEEEE. The CDR3 extends over 13 amino acids. DNA for the CDR3: TGTGCCAGCAGCTTAGGACAGGTCAATGAGCAGTTCTTC. Its translation is CASSLGQVNEQFF.